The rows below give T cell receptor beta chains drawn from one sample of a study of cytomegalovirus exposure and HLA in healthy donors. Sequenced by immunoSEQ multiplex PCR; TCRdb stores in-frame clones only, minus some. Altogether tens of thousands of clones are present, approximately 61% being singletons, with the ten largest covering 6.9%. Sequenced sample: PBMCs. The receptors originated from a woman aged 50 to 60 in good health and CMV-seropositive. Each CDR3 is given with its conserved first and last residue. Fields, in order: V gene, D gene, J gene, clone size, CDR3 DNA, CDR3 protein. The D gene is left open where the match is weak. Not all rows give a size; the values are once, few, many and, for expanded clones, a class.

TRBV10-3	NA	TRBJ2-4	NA	TGTGCCATCAGTGAGTCGCGATCCCAGGGTCATCACAAAAACATTCAGTACTTC	CAISESRSQGHHKNIQYF
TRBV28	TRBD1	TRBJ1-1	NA	TGTGCCAGCAGCCTCACAGGGGGCAGAACTGAAGCTTTCTTT	CASSLTGGRTEAFF
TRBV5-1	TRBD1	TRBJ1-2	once	TGCGCCACCTCCAGGGGGAATGGCTACACCTTC	CATSRGNGYTF
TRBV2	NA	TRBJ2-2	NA	TGTGCCAGCAACTTGAACACCGGGGAGCTGTTTTTT	CASNLNTGELFF
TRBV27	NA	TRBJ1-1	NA	TGTGCCAGCATTCCGGTCCAGGGTAATGAAGCTTTCTTT	CASIPVQGNEAFF
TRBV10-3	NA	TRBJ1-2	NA	TGTGCCATCAGACGGGAATCAGGGGCTTCCTATGGCTACACCTTC	CAIRRESGASYGYTF
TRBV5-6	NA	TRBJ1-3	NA	TGTGCCAGCAGCGGTTCGACGGGGAGCTCTGGAAACACCATATATTTT	CASSGSTGSSGNTIYF
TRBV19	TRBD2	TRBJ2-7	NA	TGTGCCAGTAGTACCGGCCCCCGGGAGGGCTTTTCGTACGAGCAGTACTTC	CASSTGPREGFSYEQYF
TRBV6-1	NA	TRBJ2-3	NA	TGTGCCAGCAGAGGGGGTAACACAGATACGCAGTATTTT	CASRGGNTDTQYF
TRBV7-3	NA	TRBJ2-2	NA	TGTGCCAGCAGCTCCTTAATCACCGGGGAGCTGTTTTTT	CASSSLITGELFF
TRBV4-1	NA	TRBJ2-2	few	TGCGCCAGCAGCCAGCGGAGGGGGGGGCTTGCCGGGGAGCTGTTTTTT	CASSQRRGGLAGELFF